This T cell receptor beta chain was recorded in a study of T cells in Graves' hyperthyroidism and ophthalmopathy. General study points: Most clonotypes expanded in thyroid above 0.001 were likewise present in blood. Ophthalmopathy was identified by the model a median about seven months ahead of onset.

This clonotype occurred a few times. Its antigen is unknown. TCR beta CDR3 regions were amplified from RNA transcripts. The HTBI set primed first-round TCR CDR3 RT-PCR. MiXCR, run by TCRdb on the multiplex PCR reads, gives a single entry per CDR3 protein. This table has approximately 530,000 distinct CDR3 sequences, 15% to 20% appearing once. The diagnoses drew upon clinical symptoms, serum thyroxine and TRAb, thyroid ultrasound and orbital computed tomography. The CDR3 contains 14 residues. Germline values: CDR1 MNHEY, CDR2 SVGAGI. Trimming shortened V by 0 bases and J by 4 bases, and 10 bases separated the two germline ends.

Sample: blood. This clonotype was sampled from a man in his forties with Graves' ophthalmopathy. The chain links TRBV6-5 to TRBJ2-7; the D gene is possibly TRBD1 (5 bases). The CDR3 coding sequence is TGTGCCAGCAGTTACTCGAGACAGACTTACGAGCAGTACTTC. It translates to CASSYSRQTYEQYF.